This is a list of T cell receptor beta chains from one sample in a study of CD8 T cells in ankylosing spondylitis. TCRdb recomputed calls from the 5' RACE reads with MiXCR, one row per CDR3 protein. Among fewer than 550,000 distinct CDR3 sequences listed, approximately 5.3% were seen once. The sequencing sample was made of blood, either unsorted or a sorted T cell fraction (not recorded which). These receptors came from a male donor with ankylosing spondylitis. The CDR3 runs from the conserved cysteine through the conserved F or W. D genes are given only for firm matches. Size tells how often a clone was seen (once, few, many) or the class of an expanded clone, and some rows leave it out.

>TRBJ1-4|TRBV5-5|NA|many
TGTGCCAGCAGCCCTAATGGGGCAAACGAAAAACTGTTTTTT
CASSPNGANEKLFF
>TRBJ2-5|TRBV20-1|NA|many
TGCAGTGCTGACACTAACGGAGGGGAGACCCAGTACTTC
CSADTNGGETQYF
>TRBJ2-1|TRBV10-3|NA|many
TGTGCCATCAGTGAGTCGGCGGGAACAACGAATGAGCAGTTCTTC
CAISESAGTTNEQFF
>TRBJ1-6|TRBV27|NA|many
TGTGCCAGCAGTTTATGGGCAGTCAGGCCCCCAAATTCACCCCTCCACTTT
CASSLWAVRPPNSPLHF
>TRBJ1-2|TRBV29-1|NA|many
TGCAGCGTCCCCTCCGGAGGGGAAGGCTATGGCTACACCTTC
CSVPSGGEGYGYTF
>TRBJ2-3|TRBV6-1|NA|many
TGTGCCATCAGTGAAGCCTGGGGCCAGTATAAAAACCAAGATACGCAGTATTTT
CAISEAWGQYKNQDTQYF
>TRBJ2-2|TRBV5-6|TRBD2|many
TGTGCCAGCAGCGATACACCGGGAGGGGCCAGCACCGGGGAGCTGTTTTTT
CASSDTPGGASTGELFF
>TRBJ1-6|TRBV4-1|TRBD1|few
TGCGCCAGCAGCCAAGGCGAAATGACAGGGCGGGTTTCGCGGGAGAATTCACCCCTCCACTTT
CASSQGEMTGRVSRENSPLHF
>TRBJ2-3|TRBV29-1|NA|many
TGCAGCGTTGAAAGGGGAATCACAGATACGCAGTATTTT
CSVERGITDTQYF
>TRBJ2-1|TRBV28|NA|many
TGTGCCAGCAGTCCTACAGATTACAATGAGCAGTTCTTC
CASSPTDYNEQFF
>TRBJ1-2|TRBV2|NA|NA
TGTGCCAGCAGTGATCGGCTGGGGGGTGGCTACACCTTC
CASSDRLGGGYTF
>TRBJ1-2|TRBV7-2|NA|many
TGTGCCAGCAGCTTCGGTGGGGACGCTTCCTATGGCTACACCTTC
CASSFGGDASYGYTF
>TRBJ1-2|TRBV7-9|NA|many
TGTGCCAGCAGCTTAACGGATGGCTACACCTTC
CASSLTDGYTF
>TRBJ2-7|TRBV5-1|NA|many
TGTGCCAGCAGCCTGGGATTTAACTACGAGCAGTACTTC
CASSLGFNYEQYF
>TRBJ1-3|TRBV18|NA|few
TGTGCCAGCTCACCCAGACAGACGATGGCCTCTGGAAACACCATATATTTT
CASSPRQTMASGNTIYF
>TRBJ2-6|TRBV27|TRBD1|many
TGTGCCAGCAGTCACAGGGACAGGACTGGGGCCAACGTCCTGACTTTC
CASSHRDRTGANVLTF
>TRBJ2-1|TRBV29-1|NA|many
TGCAGCGTTGAAGATCGAACAGGCGATCGCCTATACAATGAGCAGTTCTTC
CSVEDRTGDRLYNEQFF
>TRBJ1-2|TRBV4-2|NA|many
TGTGCCAGCAGCCAAGGGGGAGCTAACTATGGCTACACCTTC
CASSQGGANYGYTF
>TRBJ1-1|TRBV6-5|NA|many
TGTGCCAGCAGTTACTCGCAGGGAAACACTGAAGCTTTCTTT
CASSYSQGNTEAFF
>TRBJ2-1|TRBV11-2|TRBD1|NA
TGTGCCAGCAGCCCGAAGGGGGCCCCCGGCAATGAGCAGTTCTTC
CASSPKGAPGNEQFF
>TRBJ2-1|TRBV20-1|NA|many
TGCAGTGCTAGATACAGCTACAATGAGCAGTTCTTC
CSARYSYNEQFF
>TRBJ1-1|TRBV29-1|TRBD1|many
TGCAGCGTAGCCGACAGGGAGGTGAACACTGAAGCTTTCTTT
CSVADREVNTEAFF
>TRBJ2-7|TRBV6-2/TRBV6-3|NA|many
TGTGCCAGCAACAGGGATTCCTACGAGCAGTACTTC
CASNRDSYEQYF
>TRBJ2-6|TRBV14|NA|many
TGTGCCAGCAGCCAAGTCGGCAGAGCCAACGTCCTGACTTTC
CASSQVGRANVLTF
>TRBJ2-1|TRBV20-1|TRBD2|once
TGCAGTGCTGCTTCGGGCAGCGGGGGCCAGACTGAGCAGTTCTTC
CSAASGSGGQTEQFF
>TRBJ1-5|TRBV20-1|TRBD1|NA
TGCAGTGCTAGAGTCGGGACAGGATTTTATAGCAATCAGCCCCAGCATTTT
CSARVGTGFYSNQPQHF
>TRBJ2-1|TRBV10-3|NA|many
TGTGCCATCAGGCAGCCCCTTCTGGACCGGAATGAGCAGTTCTTC
CAIRQPLLDRNEQFF
>TRBJ2-7|TRBV20-1|TRBD1|few
TGCAGCACCTACGGGACAGGGTCGTCCTACTCCTACGAGCAGTACTTC
CSTYGTGSSYSYEQYF
>TRBJ1-5|TRBV10-1|TRBD1|many
TGCGCCAGCAGCGAGACAGGGAATCAGCCCCAGCATTTT
CASSETGNQPQHF
>TRBJ1-5|TRBV12-3/TRBV12-4|TRBD1|many
TGTGCCAGCAGTCTCGAGGGACAGGGGGCGCTGGGCAATCAGCCCCAGCATTTT
CASSLEGQGALGNQPQHF
>TRBJ2-7|TRBV20-1|TRBD2|NA
TGCAGTGCTAGAGCCCCTAGCGGGGGCGAGCAGTACTTC
CSARAPSGGEQYF
>TRBJ2-1|TRBV4-2|NA|NA
TGTGCCAGCAGCCAAGTCGAGGGGGTTGGTGAGCAGTTCTTC
CASSQVEGVGEQFF
>TRBJ2-7|TRBV2|TRBD1|NA
TGTGCCAGCAGTGAGCGGACAGGGGAGATCGAGCAGTACTTC
CASSERTGEIEQYF
>TRBJ2-3|TRBV12-3/TRBV12-4|TRBD2|many
TGTGCCAGCAGTTTGGGGACTAGTAAGTCCGATACGCAGTATTTT
CASSLGTSKSDTQYF
>TRBJ1-3|TRBV20-1|NA|many
TGCAGTGCTAGACATGGAAGGGCAGGAAACACCATATATTTT
CSARHGRAGNTIYF
>TRBJ2-5|TRBV29-1|NA|many
TGCAGCGCGGGTACACAGTACCAAGAGACCCAGTACTTC
CSAGTQYQETQYF
>TRBJ1-1|TRBV7-9|NA|NA
TGTGCCAGCGGGTGGAACACTGAAGCTTTCTTT
CASGWNTEAFF
>TRBJ2-1|TRBV6-2/TRBV6-3|NA|many
TGTGCCAGCAGTGGGTCTGGCGGTCGTTCGTTCTTC
CASSGSGGRSFF
>TRBJ2-1|TRBV6-2/TRBV6-3|NA|many
TGTGCCAGCACGAGTACCCACAATGAGCAGTTCTTC
CASTSTHNEQFF
>TRBJ1-6|TRBV27|TRBD1|many
TGTGCCAGCAGGGGACAGGAGAGCTCCTATAATTCACCCCTCCACTTT
CASRGQESSYNSPLHF
>TRBJ1-1|TRBV5-6|NA|many
TGTGCCAGCAGCTTGGTGTCGGAGGCCACTGAAGCTTTCTTT
CASSLVSEATEAFF
>TRBJ2-3|TRBV10-3|TRBD2|once
TGTGCCATCAGTGTAGCGGGGATGATTTGTACGCAGTATTTT
CAISVAGMICTQYF
>TRBJ2-3|TRBV9|NA|few
TGTGCCAGCAGCCCCGGGACGGGGCAGGGCACAGATACGCAGTATTTT
CASSPGTGQGTDTQYF
>TRBJ1-2|TRBV5-1|TRBD1|many
TGCGCCAGCAGCCCGGGCGGACAGGGCCGAGGCTACACCTTC
CASSPGGQGRGYTF
>TRBJ2-7|TRBV5-1|TRBD2|few
TGCGCCAGCAGCTCCGGGGGGTCGTTGGACGAGCAGTACTTC
CASSSGGSLDEQYF
>TRBJ1-1|TRBV7-8|NA|NA
TGTGCCAGCAGCCCCGGGGGATTCTTGAACACTGAAGCTTTCTTT
CASSPGGFLNTEAFF
>TRBJ2-7|TRBV27|NA|few
TGTGCCAGCACCCAGGAAAACGAGCAGTACTTC
CASTQENEQYF
>TRBJ2-1|TRBV9|NA|many
TGTGCCAGCACCGGAGGCGGGCCCGATGAGCAGTTCTTC
CASTGGGPDEQFF
>TRBJ1-1|TRBV5-1|TRBD1|many
TGCGCCAGCACGGGACAGCAGAACACTGAAGCTTTCTTT
CASTGQQNTEAFF